Reported below is one T cell receptor beta chain. Germline trimming cut 5 bases from V and 4 bases from J; bases unmatched to any gene: 7. Germline CDR1 reads MNHEY; CDR2 reads SVGAGI. This CDR3 is 14 amino acids long. This sample was included in a study of technical replicates of blood from several donors. Here immunoSEQ multiplex PCR was the method, and the copy in TCRdb shows in-frame clones only, minus some. The table lists tens of thousands of clones, less than 98% of them singletons. This sequence was found in a human donor in good health. The specimen was T cells isolated from PBMCs. The chain links TRBV6-5 to TRBJ1-2, with 7 positions matching TRBD1. CDR3 sequence reads: CASSRTTGTYGYTF. The CDR3 region has the DNA TGTGCCAGCAGTCGTACGACAGGGACCTATGGCTACACCTTC.